The 13 T cell receptor beta chains below all came from one sample that was sequenced in a study of CD8 T cells in ankylosing spondylitis. Study results and limitations: Seven or eight highly homologous variants formed a TCR beta motif that appeared characteristic of ankylosing spondylitis blood.

TCRdb reanalysed the 5' RACE reads using MiXCR and keeps one entry per CDR3 protein. The profile shows a few hundred thousand distinct CDR3 sequences, roughly 13% of them singletons. No antigen has been assigned to these receptors. The material sequenced was blood, either unsorted or a sorted T cell fraction (not recorded which). These receptors all stem from a male donor with ankylosing spondylitis.

The CDR3 region is CASSWTGDETQYF. CDR3 DNA sequence: TGCGCCAGCAGCTGGACAGGGGACGAGACCCAGTACTTC. The rearrangement links TRBV5-1 to TRBJ2-5, with 9 bases aligning to TRBD1. This CDR3 has 13 amino acids. The V gene's germline CDR1 is SGHRS and CDR2 YFSETQ. The V and J ends lost 3 bases and 5 bases, in that order; junction bases with no gene match: 2.

The chain recombines TRBV7-6 with TRBJ2-1, with 16 bases aligning to TRBD2. Germline CDR1 SGHVS, CDR2 FNYEAQ. The CDR3 is 16 residues long. With 0 bases clipped from V and 11 bases from J, the junction kept 4 bases outside the gene matches. The CDR3 nucleotides read TGTGCCAGCAGCTTAGCGGGGACTAGCGGGAGGGGGAAGCAGTTCTTC. Residues: CASSLAGTSGRGKQFF.

Only a few counts were recorded for this clonotype. The V and J genes are TRBV6-2 or TRBV6-3 and TRBJ1-5; possibly TRBD1 for D (5 bases). Trimming stripped 2 bases from V and 3 bases from J, with 17 bases between. Germline V gene sequence: CDR1 MNHEY, CDR2 SVGEGT. The CDR3 has 17 amino acids. CDR3 coding DNA: TGTGCCAGCAGTTACCTCGGCACCGGGGGGGACAATCAGCCCCAGCATTTT. Its protein is CASSYLGTGGDNQPQHF.

This clonotype was seen more than once but under ten times. The chain combines TRBV6-5 with TRBJ2-5; the match to TRBD1 covers 8 bases. V lost 2 bases, J lost 1 base, and 3 bases stayed unmatched. The CDR3 is 15 amino acids. The germline V gene has CDR1 MNHEY and CDR2 SVGAGI. CDR3: CASSYRTGRQETQYF. The CDR3 DNA sequence: TGTGCCAGCAGTTACAGGACAGGGCGCCAAGAGACCCAGTACTTC.

The chain combines TRBV14 with TRBJ2-3; D is uncertain. V dropped 2 bases and J dropped 6 bases, with 12 bases sitting between them. The CDR3 length is 14 residues. Per germline, CDR1 SGHDN and CDR2 FVKESK. The CDR3 nucleotides are TGTGCCAGCAGCCAATTAACGACCGTGGATACGCAGTATTTT. Encoded protein: CASSQLTTVDTQYF.

The J gene is TRBJ2-1, the V gene TRBV20-1; 7 nucleotides match TRBD2. After removal of 3 bases from V and 5 bases from J, the junction contained 7 bases not matched to a gene. This CDR3 is 14 amino acids long. Germline CDR1 reads DFQATT; CDR2 reads SNEGSKA (reference sequence). The CDR3 coding sequence is TGCAGTGCTAGGAGGTGGGAGGGCGACAATGAGCAGTTCTTC. The encoded protein is CSARRWEGDNEQFF.

The chain uses TRBV24-1 and TRBJ2-3; the match to TRBD2 covers 12 bases. With V trimmed by 3 bases and J by 6 bases, 3 bases remained unmatched. Germline V CDR1 and CDR2: KGHDR, SFDVKD. CDR3 length equals 15 residues. CDR3 DNA sequence: TGTGCCACCAGTGATCCCGGGACTAGCGGGGATACGCAGTATTTT. Translation: CATSDPGTSGDTQYF.

In its sample, this clonotype was seen many times. The V and J genes are TRBV10-2 and TRBJ2-1; D is unresolved. V was pared by 7 bases and J by 7 bases, with 11 bases between. There are 12 residues in the CDR3. Germline lookup yields CDR1 WSHSY and CDR2 SAAADI. The CDR3 sequence: CASTRGMNEQFF. The CDR3 nucleotides are TGCGCCAGCACCCGAGGTATGAATGAGCAGTTCTTC.

This clonotype was seen repeatedly, ten times or more. V usage is TRBV10-3 and J usage is TRBJ2-1; the D call may be TRBD1 or TRBD2 (5 bases each). The CDR3 covers 17 residues. V gave up 8 bases and J gave up 6 bases, with 26 bases separating them. Germline lookup yields CDR1 ENHRY and CDR2 SYGVKD. CDR3 DNA: TGTGCCATCCGACGCTACCCCCGGGGCCCTAGCTCCAATGAGCAGTTCTTC. Encoded protein: CAIRRYPRGPSSNEQFF.

This clonotype was counted a few times. The V gene is TRBV5-8, the J gene TRBJ2-1; TRBD2 might be the D (6 bases). The V gene lost 4 bases and the J gene lost 0 bases, with 11 bases spanning the gap. The CDR3 loop spans 15 amino acids. Germline CDR1 reads SGHTS; CDR2 reads YDEGEE. CDR3 in DNA: TGTGCCAGCAGCCGGACTACCAACTCCTACAATGAGCAGTTCTTC. Translation: CASSRTTNSYNEQFF.

This clonotype has only a few counts. The V gene is TRBV5-1, the J gene TRBJ2-2, with D possibly being TRBD1 or TRBD2 (5 bases each). The V gene lost 7 bases and the J gene lost 2 bases, with 12 bases spanning the gap. Per the germline V gene, CDR1 is SGHRS and CDR2 is YFSETQ. This CDR3 spans 14 amino acids. This CDR3 is CASPMGPNTGELFF. The CDR3, as DNA: TGCGCCAGCCCTATGGGACCTAACACCGGGGAGCTGTTTTTT.

This clonotype was picked up a small number of times. This sequence joins TRBV6-4 and TRBJ2-1; TRBD2 matches 11 bases. The CDR3 has 14 amino acids. CDR1 and CDR2 (germline): MRHNA, SNTAGT. With 5 bases clipped from V and 9 bases from J, the junction kept 6 bases outside the gene matches. DNA for the CDR3: TGTGCCAGCAGTCTTACCGGGACTAGCGGTGAGCAGTTCTTC. Translated: CASSLTGTSGEQFF.

The rearrangement uses TRBV20-1 and TRBJ1-6; D not certain. Deletions cut 2 bases from V and 9 bases from J, with 11 bases between. Germline V gene data show CDR1 as DFQATT and CDR2 as SNEGSKA (reference sequence). The CDR3 covers 13 residues. The CDR3: CSARIPGTSPLHF. The CDR3 nucleotides are TGCAGTGCTAGAATCCCGGGAACTTCACCCCTCCACTTT.